One sample yielded the 29 T cell receptor beta chains listed below, sequenced in a study of CD8+CD57+ T cells in acquired aplastic anemia. Only patients with CD8+CD57+ cell expansion on flow cytometry were chosen for sequencing. The template used for profiling TCR beta VDJ and CDR3 was genomic DNA. TCRdb called the reads again in MiXCR, with one record for every CDR3 protein. The sample carries some 160,000 distinct CDR3 sequences, more than 45% recorded once. Material for sequencing was sorted CD4+, CD8+, or CD8+CD57+ T cells (not recorded which) from PBMCs. Source of these receptors: a human donor with aplastic anemia.

In its sample, this clonotype was seen many times. The rearrangement joins TRBV10-3 to TRBJ2-3; 7 bases fit TRBD2. Trimming at V came to 5 bases and at J to 0 bases, leaving 5 bases not matched to a gene. The length of the CDR3 is 15 residues. Germline CDR1 reads ENHRY; CDR2 reads SYGVKD. The CDR3 DNA is TGTGCCATCAGTTTCCAGCGGGGTAGCACAGATACGCAGTATTTT. The encoded protein is CAISFQRGSTDTQYF.

This sequence joins TRBV25-1 and TRBJ2-7; 11 bases fit TRBD1. Germline-derived CDR1 and CDR2 are MGHDK and SYGVNS. Trimming at V came to 6 bases and at J to 2 bases, leaving 6 bases not matched to a gene. The CDR3 consists of 15 residues. CDR3: CASRRTGGDPYEQYF. DNA for the CDR3: TGTGCCAGCAGAAGGACAGGGGGCGACCCCTACGAGCAGTACTTC.

At least ten counts were recorded for this clonotype. The J gene is TRBJ2-2, the V gene TRBV3-1; D gene unclear. V lost 4 bases and J 8 bases, leaving 11 bases between the germline ends. The CDR3 is 13 residues long. Germline V gene lookup returns CDR1 LGHDT and CDR2 YNNKEL (reference sequence). The CDR3 region has the DNA TGTGCCAGCAGCCTTTCAGAACCTGGGGAGCTGTTTTTT. This translates into CASSLSEPGELFF. Looking up the rest from reference TRBV3-1 and TRBJ2-2 gives the full variable domain: DTAVSQTPKYLVTQMGNDKSIKCEQNLGHDTMYWYKQDSKKFLKIMFSYNNKELIINETVPNRFSPKSPDKAHLNLHINSLELGDSAVYFCASSLSEPGELFFGEGSRLTVL.

V is TRBV2 and J is TRBJ1-2, with D maybe TRBD1 (5 bases). V lost 0 bases and J lost 5, with 13 bases in between. This CDR3 spans 15 amino acids. Germline assignment: CDR1 SNHLY and CDR2 FYNNEI. The CDR3 sequence is CASSEALGTLYGYTF. The DNA for the CDR3 is TGTGCCAGCAGTGAAGCGCTCGGGACCCTTTATGGCTACACCTTC.

V and J are TRBV29-1 and TRBJ2-1; 12 nucleotides line up with TRBD2. Germline-derived CDR1 and CDR2 are SQVTM and ANQGSEA. The V segment lost 5 bases and the J segment 2 bases; nucleotides outside the gene matches: 4. This CDR3 is built from 15 residues. DNA for the CDR3: TGCAGCGTTTCGGGACTAGCGGGTCCCTACAATGAGCAGTTCTTC. Its protein product is CSVSGLAGPYNEQFF.

The chain joins TRBV15 to TRBJ2-3; D may be TRBD1 (5 bases). Germline V gene data show CDR1 as LNHNV and CDR2 as YYDKDF (reference sequence). The CDR3 is 17 residues long. The V end lost 0 bases, the J end lost 2 bases, and 15 bases lay between the germline ends. In DNA, the CDR3 is TGTGCCACCAGCAGAGACCATGGGAAGGGGATCACAGATACGCAGTATTTT. This gives the protein CATSRDHGKGITDTQYF. Together with reference TRBV15 and TRBJ2-3, the CDR3 gives the full variable domain: DAMVIQNPRYQVTQFGKPVTLSCSQTLNHNVMYWYQQKSSQAPKLLFHYYDKDFNNEADTPDNFQSRRPNTSFCFLDIRSPGLGDTAMYLCATSRDHGKGITDTQYFGPGTRLTVL.

The V and J genes are TRBV15 and TRBJ2-7, with 7 bases lining up with TRBD2. Losses at the gene ends were 1 base for V and 3 bases for J; bases not matched to a gene: 3. CDR3 length: 14 amino acids. CDR1 is LNHNV, CDR2 YYDKDF, per germline (reference sequence). This CDR3 is CATSRAGGDYEQYF. CDR3 DNA: TGTGCCACCAGCAGAGCGGGGGGAGACTACGAGCAGTACTTC.

This clonotype was recorded many times. V is TRBV19 and J is TRBJ2-3; D is possibly TRBD2 (6 bases). Germline V CDR1 and CDR2: LNHDA, SQIVND (reference sequence). Trimming took off 4 bases at V and 5 bases at J, with 13 bases between the two ends. This CDR3 has 14 amino acids. This CDR3 is CASSTRDSRDTQYF. Here the CDR3 DNA reads TGTGCCAGTAGTACCCGGGACTCTAGAGATACGCAGTATTTT.

This clonotype showed up just a few times. This chain connects TRBV25-1 to TRBJ2-5; 8 bases fit TRBD1. The CDR3 has 14 amino acids. Trimming at V came to 4 bases and at J to 5 bases, leaving 6 bases not matched to a gene. Per germline, CDR1 MGHDK and CDR2 SYGVNS. CDR3 in amino acids: CASSVTRDRETQYF. In DNA form, the CDR3 reads TGTGCCAGCAGTGTTACCCGGGACAGGGAGACCCAGTACTTC.

A remark on this clonotype: The junction shows a germline mismatch at one end, possibly a read error. The rearrangement uses TRBV10-3 and TRBJ2-3; perhaps TRBD1 as D (5 bases). The CDR3 has 15 residues. Germline-derived CDR1 and CDR2 are ENHRY and SYGVKD. CDR3 nucleotide sequence: TGTGCCATCAGTCCCAGGGTCATCTTCACAGATACACAGTATTTT. Encoded protein: CAISPRVIFTDTQYF.

In its sample, this clonotype was seen many times. The chain combines TRBV4-2 with TRBJ2-7; TRBD2 matches at 14 bases. Germline CDR1 and CDR2: LGHNA and YNFKEQ. There are 19 residues in the CDR3. J was trimmed by 0 bases and V by 0 bases; bases with no gene match: 7. DNA of the CDR3: TGTGCCAGCAGCCAAGAAGGACTAGCGGGAGGAAGTAGCTCCTACGAGCAGTACTTC. Translation: CASSQEGLAGGSSSYEQYF.

This clonotype was detected many times. The V gene is TRBV19, the J gene TRBJ2-6; TRBD1 matches 8 bases. The V and J ends lost 10 bases and 2 bases, in that order; junction bases with no gene match: 1. The CDR3 spans 13 residues. In germline, CDR1 is LNHDA, CDR2 SQIVND (reference sequence). CDR3 region: CATGQAGANVLTF. CDR3 nucleotide sequence: TGTGCCACGGGACAGGCTGGGGCCAACGTCCTGACTTTC.

The chain combines TRBV2 with TRBJ2-3; D gene ambiguous. Germline CDR1 reads SNHLY; CDR2 reads FYNNEI. This CDR3 region has 12 residues. Trimming took off 8 bases at V and 1 base at J, with 7 bases between the two ends. The CDR3 region has the DNA TGTGCCAGCGACCAGGGCACAGATACGCAGTATTTT. It specifies CASDQGTDTQYF.

This clonotype was picked up a small number of times. V usage is TRBV7-8 and J usage is TRBJ2-7; D gene uncertain. Trimming shortened V by 1 base and J by 3 bases, and 10 bases separated the two germline ends. Germline V CDR1 and CDR2: SGHVS, FQNEAQ. The CDR3 has 14 amino acids. The CDR3 coding sequence is TGTGCCAGCAGCTTAGTTGCATTGGGCTACGAGCAGTACTTC. It is translated as CASSLVALGYEQYF.

In this sample, this clonotype turned up many times. The rearrangement uses TRBV20-1 and TRBJ1-2, with no clear D. The V end was cut by 3 bases, the J end by 7 bases, with 15 bases between. Germline CDR1 reads DFQATT; CDR2 reads SNEGSKA (reference sequence). The CDR3 runs to 13 residues. The CDR3 DNA reads as TGCAGTGCTAGGGCAGGACCCCCGGTTGGCTACACCTTC. Protein sequence: CSARAGPPVGYTF.

At least ten counts were recorded for this clonotype. The J gene is TRBJ2-3, the V gene TRBV11-2; 11 bases line up with TRBD2. CDR3 length: 15 amino acids. Germline V gene lookup returns CDR1 SGHAT and CDR2 FQNNGV. After removal of 0 bases from V and 5 bases from J, the junction contained 1 base not matched to a gene. CDR3 sequence reads: CASSLDGLAGDTQYF. The CDR3 nucleotides are TGTGCCAGCAGCTTAGACGGACTAGCGGGAGATACGCAGTATTTT.

This clonotype was observed at least ten times. The rearrangement uses TRBV20-1 and TRBJ2-2; possible D gene TRBD1, 6 bases. The CDR3 totals 14 residues. Trimming cost V 5 bases and J 7 bases, with 17 bases left between them. Per the germline V gene, CDR1 is DFQATT and CDR2 is SNEGSKA (reference sequence). The DNA for the CDR3 is TGCAGTGCTCCCAAGGGGGATCGGATCGGGGAGCTGTTTTTT. Encoded protein: CSAPKGDRIGELFF.

In this sample, this clonotype turned up many times. The chain links TRBV7-2 to TRBJ1-2, with 11 bases aligning to TRBD1. The germline gives CDR1 SGHTA, CDR2 FQGNSA. The CDR3 has 13 amino acids. V shed 5 bases, J shed 13 bases, and the junction held 9 bases outside the gene matches. The CDR3 spells CASSPGTGGNSTF. CDR3 coding DNA: TGTGCCAGCAGCCCCGGGACAGGGGGTAATAGCACCTTC.

This clonotype was seen ten or more times. The chain uses TRBV5-1 and TRBJ1-2, with TRBD1 identical over 8 bases. CDR3 length equals 13 residues. Germline CDR1 is SGHRS and CDR2 is YFSETQ. Germline trimming cut 0 bases from V and 8 bases from J; bases unmatched to any gene: 3. CDR3 DNA: TGCGCCAGCAGCTTGGCAGGGGGCGAAGGCTACACCTTC. Encoded protein: CASSLAGGEGYTF.

The chain carries TRBV7-8 and TRBJ2-5, with TRBD2 matching 8 bases. This CDR3 is 13 amino acids long. The J segment lost 4 bases and the V segment lost 3 bases, leaving 1 base of the junction unmatched. Germline-derived CDR1 and CDR2 are SGHVS and FQNEAQ. CDR3 protein: CASSFSGVETQYF. CDR3 DNA: TGTGCCAGCAGCTTTAGCGGGGTAGAGACCCAGTACTTC.

This clonotype was counted only a few times. The chain carries TRBV10-3 and TRBJ1-1; TRBD1 agrees at 7 bases. J was trimmed by 1 base and V by 6 bases; bases with no gene match: 5. This CDR3 contains 14 residues. Germline CDR1 reads ENHRY; CDR2 reads SYGVKD. In DNA, the CDR3 is TGTGCCATCAGGACAGGGATAGGGAACACTGAAGCTTTCTTT. Amino acids: CAIRTGIGNTEAFF.

As for this clonotype: The CDR3 does not close with the conserved phenylalanine or tryptophan, likely indicating a read error. The J gene is TRBJ2-7, the V gene TRBV6-1; D gene uncertain. CDR1 MNHNS and CDR2 SASEGT come from the germline V gene. Deletions cut 6 bases from V and 1 base from J, with 7 bases between. The CDR3 extends over 12 amino acids. The CDR3 bases are TGTGCCAGCAGCCCTCGTTCCTACGAGCAGTACTCC. Residues: CASSPRSYEQYS.

This chain links TRBV29-1 with TRBJ1-2; D uncertain. CDR3 size: 14 residues. Germline CDR1 SQVTM, CDR2 ANQGSEA. With 8 bases removed from V and 2 bases from J, the gap between germline ends came to 18 bases. CDR3 nucleotides: TGCAGCACGGAAGATGCGGAACAGAACTATGGCTACACCTTC. Protein: CSTEDAEQNYGYTF. The complete variable domain, with remaining parts taken from reference TRBV29-1 and TRBJ1-2, reads SAVISQKPSRDICQRGTSLTIQCQVDSQVTMMFWYRQQPGQSLTLIATANQGSEATYESGFVIDKFPISRPNLTFSTLTVSNMSPEDSSIYLCSTEDAEQNYGYTFGSGTRLTVV.

This chain connects TRBV24-1 to TRBJ1-2, with unresolved D. V was trimmed by 9 bases and J by 3 bases, leaving 25 bases between them. The CDR3 length is 17 residues. Looked up from germline, CDR1 is KGHDR and CDR2 is SFDVKD. The CDR3 DNA reads as TGTGCCACCCCCGTGGAGATGGGCCGACTGGATTACTATGGCTACACCTTC. Translating gives CATPVEMGRLDYYGYTF.

This clonotype was seen only a few times. The chain employs TRBV29-1 and TRBJ1-2, with D unclear. This CDR3 has 12 amino acids. V gave up 3 bases and J gave up 7 bases, with 12 bases separating them. In germline, CDR1 is SQVTM, CDR2 ANQGSEA. In DNA, the CDR3 is TGCAGCGTTGATGGTCAGGTCGCTGGCTACACCTTC. It specifies CSVDGQVAGYTF. Supplemented by reference TRBV29-1 and TRBJ1-2, the full variable domain reads SAVISQKPSRDICQRGTSLTIQCQVDSQVTMMFWYRQQPGQSLTLIATANQGSEATYESGFVIDKFPISRPNLTFSTLTVSNMSPEDSSIYLCSVDGQVAGYTFGSGTRLTVV.

This clonotype is a singleton in its sample. The rearrangement links TRBV19 to TRBJ1-4, with 7 nucleotides matching TRBD1. The V gene end was trimmed by 9 bases and the J gene end by 8 bases; junction bases not matched to a gene: 9. The length of the CDR3 is 13 residues. CDR1 is LNHDA and CDR2 is SQIVND in the germline V gene (reference sequence). In DNA form, the CDR3 reads TGTGCCAGCTCCGGGACAGTAGGGGAAAAACTGTTTTTT. Translated: CASSGTVGEKLFF.

The rearrangement uses TRBV5-1 and TRBJ2-7; 7 bases are shared with TRBD2. Germline V CDR1 and CDR2: SGHRS, YFSETQ. The junction had 7 bases not matched to a gene; V was cut back by 0 bases and J by 4 bases. The CDR3 is 15 residues long. CDR3 nucleotide sequence: TGCGCCAGCAGCTTGGGGGCGGGAGCTCGGTACGAGCAGTACTTC. This gives the protein CASSLGAGARYEQYF.

This clonotype was seen only once. A much larger clone sits a single nucleotide away, making a read error possible. V is TRBV5-1 and J is TRBJ2-1; D call uncertain. Germline V gene sequence: CDR1 SGHRS, CDR2 YFSETQ. This CDR3 is built from 10 residues. CDR3 protein: CAIATNEQSF. The CDR3 DNA is TGCGCCATTGCAACCAATGAGCAGTCCTTC.

Ten or more counts support this clonotype. The CDR3 region has the DNA TGTGCCAGTAGTCCTCGAGCGGATTTGAACACTGAAGCTTTCTTT. Its translation: CASSPRADLNTEAFF. The chain links TRBV19 to TRBJ1-1; D ambiguous. The CDR3 sequence is 15 residues long. The V gene's germline CDR1 is LNHDA and CDR2 SQIVND (reference sequence). Trimming pared 5 bases from V and 0 bases from J, leaving 13 bases between. The whole variable domain, filled in from reference TRBV19 and TRBJ1-1, reads DGGITQSPKYLFRKEGQNVTLSCEQNLNHDAMYWYRQDPGQGLRLIYYSQIVNDFQKGDIAEGYSVSREKKESFPLTVTSAQKNPTAFYLCASSPRADLNTEAFFGQGTRLTVV.